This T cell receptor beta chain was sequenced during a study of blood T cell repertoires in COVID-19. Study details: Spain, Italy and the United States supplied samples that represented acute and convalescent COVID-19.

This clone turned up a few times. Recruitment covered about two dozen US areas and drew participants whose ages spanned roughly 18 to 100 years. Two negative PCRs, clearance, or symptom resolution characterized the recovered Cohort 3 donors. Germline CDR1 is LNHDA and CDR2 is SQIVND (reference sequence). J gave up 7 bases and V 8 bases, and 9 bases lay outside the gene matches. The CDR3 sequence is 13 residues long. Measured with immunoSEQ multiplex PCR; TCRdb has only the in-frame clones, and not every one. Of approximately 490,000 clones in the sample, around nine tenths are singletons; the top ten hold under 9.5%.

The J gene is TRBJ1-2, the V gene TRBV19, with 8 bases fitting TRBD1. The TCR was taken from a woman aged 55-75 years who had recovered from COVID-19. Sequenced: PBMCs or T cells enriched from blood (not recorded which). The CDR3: CASRREQGGGYTF. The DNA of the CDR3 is TGTGCCAGTCGTAGAGAACAGGGGGGTGGCTACACCTTC.